These T cell receptor beta chains were read from a single sample in a study of T cells after yellow fever vaccination. TCRdb itself ran the 5' RACE reads through MiXCR, one entry per CDR3 protein. The repertoire holds about 52,000 distinct CDR3 sequences, with 5% to 8.5% as singletons. The starting material was CD8+ T cells not binding an NS4B(214-222) dextramer, sorted from PBMCs, obtained 45 days after the first yellow fever vaccination. These TCRs come from a man aged 18 to 35 who received the YFV17D yellow fever vaccine. Both conserved end residues are part of each CDR3. The D gene is left open where the match is weak. Clone sizes are given selectively: once, few, many, or a class where the clone is expanded.

- | TRBJ1-2 | TRBV4-1 | few | TGCGCCAGCAGCCAAGTTCCTGGGGACTATGGCTACACCTTC | CASSQVPGDYGYTF
TRBD2 | TRBJ2-1 | TRBV5-6 | - | TGTGCCAGCAGCTTGGCCGGACTAGCGTCGGATGAGCAGTTCTTC | CASSLAGLASDEQFF
TRBD1 | TRBJ2-3 | TRBV7-3 | few | TGTGCCAGCAACCTGACAGGGACCATCACAGATACGCAGTATTTT | CASNLTGTITDTQYF
- | TRBJ2-1 | TRBV30 | - | TGTGCCTGGAGTGTAGTGGGGGGACATGAGCAGTTCTTC | CAWSVVGGHEQFF
- | TRBJ2-1 | TRBV20-1 | many | TGCAGTGCTAGAGCGGGGCCAAGGAATGAGCAGTTCTTC | CSARAGPRNEQFF
- | TRBJ2-7 | TRBV3-1 | few | TGTGCCAGCAGCCAAGATTTTGATGGCAGCGTCTACGAGCAGTACTTC | CASSQDFDGSVYEQYF
TRBD2 | TRBJ2-1 | TRBV10-3 | many | TGTGCCATCAGTGAACTAGCGGGGCGTGAGCAGTTCTTC | CAISELAGREQFF
TRBD2 | TRBJ2-7 | TRBV7-2 | few | TGTGCCAGCAGCTTATCTAAGCGGGGGGTCTACGAGCAGTACTTC | CASSLSKRGVYEQYF
- | TRBJ2-5 | TRBV20-1 | few | TGCAGTGATGGGACTTCTGGAGAGACCCAGTACTTC | CSDGTSGETQYF
TRBD1 | TRBJ2-6 | TRBV4-3 | few | TGCGCCAGCAGCCAAGGTCGACAGGGCGCAATTGTCCTGACTTTC | CASSQGRQGAIVLTF
- | TRBJ1-1 | TRBV27 | many | TGTGCCAGCAGTTTATTTAGGGGCGAGGGGACTGAAGCTTTCTTT | CASSLFRGEGTEAFF
- | TRBJ1-1 | TRBV13 | few | TGTGCCAGCAGCTTGAGCGTCACTGAAGCTTTCTTT | CASSLSVTEAFF
- | TRBJ2-7 | TRBV14 | - | TGTGCCAGCAGCCAAGAGAACAGGGACTACGAGCAGTACTTC | CASSQENRDYEQYF
TRBD1 | TRBJ1-4 | TRBV12-3/TRBV12-4 | many | TGTGCCAGCAGTTTAGAATTCCCGGACAGGGTTACGTTTTTT | CASSLEFPDRVTFF
TRBD1 | TRBJ2-1 | TRBV5-4 | many | TGTGCCAGCAGCCTACAGGGGGCCAATGAGCAGTTCTTC | CASSLQGANEQFF
TRBD1 | TRBJ1-2 | TRBV5-1 | many | TGCGCCAGCAGCCGGGACAGTTTCTATGGCTACACCTTC | CASSRDSFYGYTF
- | TRBJ1-1 | TRBV6-5 | few | TGTGCCAGCAGTTACTCGACATCAGCTCAGAACACTGAAGCTTTCTTT | CASSYSTSAQNTEAFF
- | TRBJ2-1 | TRBV9 | many | TGTGCCAGCAGCGCTGGGGCACAACCGGTCAATGAGCAGTTCTTC | CASSAGAQPVNEQFF
- | TRBJ2-3 | TRBV11-2 | many | TGTGCCAGCAGTTCCGACATGGGAGCAGATACGCAGTATTTT | CASSSDMGADTQYF
- | TRBJ2-5 | TRBV7-9 | many | TGTGCCAGCAGCTCAAAGGGAGGCCAAGAGACCCAGTACTTC | CASSSKGGQETQYF
TRBD1 | TRBJ1-4 | TRBV3-1 | - | TGTGCCTCCTCCCACAGACAGGGGGCGGGCCCTAATGAAAAACTGTTTTTT | CASSHRQGAGPNEKLFF
- | TRBJ1-2 | TRBV14 | - | TGTGCCAGCAGCCGACGGACCTCAAATACCGGGGAGGGCTACACCTTC | CASSRRTSNTGEGYTF
TRBD2 | TRBJ2-1 | TRBV4-1 | - | TGCGCCAGCAGCCAAGGAGAGCGGGGAAACAATGAGCAGTTCTTC | CASSQGERGNNEQFF
TRBD1 | TRBJ1-2 | TRBV5-4 | - | TGTGCCAGCACCCCGGACAGGGGTTGGGATGGCTACACCTTC | CASTPDRGWDGYTF
TRBD1 | TRBJ2-1 | TRBV29-1 | many | TGCAGCGTTTACGGACAGGGGGCATTAAATGAGCAGTTCTTC | CSVYGQGALNEQFF
- | TRBJ2-1 | TRBV5-1 | many | TGCGCCAGCAGCTTGGCAGTCCTAACAAACAATGAGCAGTTCTTC | CASSLAVLTNNEQFF
- | TRBJ2-1 | TRBV12-3/TRBV12-4 | many | TGTGCCATTCCATCGGGGTCGGAGCAGTTCTTC | CAIPSGSEQFF
- | TRBJ1-5 | TRBV12-3/TRBV12-4 | many | TGTGCCAGCAGTCCCGAAGGGCAGCCCCAGCATTTT | CASSPEGQPQHF
TRBD2 | TRBJ2-7 | TRBV10-3 | many | TGTGCCATCAGGACTAGCGGGGTTAGAGAGCAGTACTTC | CAIRTSGVREQYF